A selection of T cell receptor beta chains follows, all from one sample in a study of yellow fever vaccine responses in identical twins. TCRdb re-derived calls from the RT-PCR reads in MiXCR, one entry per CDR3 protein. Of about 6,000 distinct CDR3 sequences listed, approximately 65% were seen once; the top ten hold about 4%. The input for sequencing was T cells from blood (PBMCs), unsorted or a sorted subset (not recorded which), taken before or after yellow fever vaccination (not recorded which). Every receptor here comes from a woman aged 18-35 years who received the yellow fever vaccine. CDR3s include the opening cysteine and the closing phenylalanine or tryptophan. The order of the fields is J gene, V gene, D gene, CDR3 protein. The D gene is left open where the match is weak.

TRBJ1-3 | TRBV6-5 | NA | CASSYGDAAGNTIYF
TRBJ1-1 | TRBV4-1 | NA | CASSQEEGDTEAFF
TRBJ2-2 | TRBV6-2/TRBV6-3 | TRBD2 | CASSLGLAGLLELFF
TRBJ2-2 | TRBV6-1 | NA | CASSSTAGELFF
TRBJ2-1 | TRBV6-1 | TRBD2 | CASTESRLAFSSYNEQFF
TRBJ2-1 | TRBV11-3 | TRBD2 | CASSSLVGDYNNEQFF
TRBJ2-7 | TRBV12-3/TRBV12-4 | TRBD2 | CASRTASGYEQYF
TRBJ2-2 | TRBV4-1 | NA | CASRAASGARSGELFF
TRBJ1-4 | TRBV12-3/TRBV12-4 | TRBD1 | CASTTWTGEEKLFF
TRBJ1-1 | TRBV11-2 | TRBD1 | CASSWGTGNTEAFF
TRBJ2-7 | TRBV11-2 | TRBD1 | CASSEQGASYEQYF
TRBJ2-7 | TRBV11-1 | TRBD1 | CASSSTGVYEQYF
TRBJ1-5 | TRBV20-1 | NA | CSARDSNRGNQPQHF
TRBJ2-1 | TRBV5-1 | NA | CASSLANEQFF
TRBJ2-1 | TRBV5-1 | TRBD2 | CASSSSTSGYNEQFF
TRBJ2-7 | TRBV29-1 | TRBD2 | CSVPKTSGGPVYEQYF
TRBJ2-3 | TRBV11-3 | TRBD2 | CASSLEGGLVTDTQYF
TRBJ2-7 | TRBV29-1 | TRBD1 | CSVEVGTGVYEQYF
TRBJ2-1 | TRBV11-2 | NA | CASSLGSSAHPYNEQFF
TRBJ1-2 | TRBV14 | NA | CASSPLTANYGYTF
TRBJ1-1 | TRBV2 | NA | CASSDKVLNTEAFF
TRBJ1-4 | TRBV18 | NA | CASSLDRRGGTNEKLFF
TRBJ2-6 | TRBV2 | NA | CASSAGPSWANVLTF
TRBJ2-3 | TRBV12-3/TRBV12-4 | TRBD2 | CASSLIGTSGDSTDTQYF
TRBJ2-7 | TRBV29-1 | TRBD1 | CSVGGQGVGQYF
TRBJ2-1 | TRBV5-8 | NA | CASSRTTYNEQFF
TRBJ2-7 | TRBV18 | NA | CASSQAGSSYEQYF
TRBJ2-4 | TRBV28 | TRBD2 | CASKKRGGTFTDVQYF
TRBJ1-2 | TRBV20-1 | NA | CSARTVELDYGYTF
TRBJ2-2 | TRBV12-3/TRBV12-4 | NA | CASSLAGETGELFF
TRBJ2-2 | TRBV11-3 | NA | CASSSSNTGELFF
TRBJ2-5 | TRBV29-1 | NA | CSVETRNQETQYF
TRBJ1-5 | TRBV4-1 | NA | CASSQGGSDQPQHF
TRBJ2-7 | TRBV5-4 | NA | CASSLRSFSVYEQYF
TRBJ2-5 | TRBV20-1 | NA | CSASWLQETQYF
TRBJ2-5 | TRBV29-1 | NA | CSAYQGQGETQYF
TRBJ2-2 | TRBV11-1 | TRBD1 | CASSRTGGTGELFF